This T cell receptor (beta chain) is from a study of cytomegalovirus exposure and HLA in healthy donors. Vbeta (60) and Jbeta (13) primers were used in the PCR. Per the original methods: An analysis that came later counted 77 million or so unique TCR beta chains, 9 million to 12 million shared. Assay used: immunoSEQ multiplex PCR; TCRdb lists only in-frame clones, some missing. The DNA gave D and trimming, while V, J and clone size come from that table. The table records 95,000 to 150,000 clones, 75% to 80% of them present only once. The sample holds a few counts of this clone. This CDR3 is 15 amino acids long. CDR1 is SGHKS, CDR2 YYEKEE, per germline (reference sequence). The junction had 4 bases not matched to a gene; V was cut back by 0 bases and J by 4 bases. Healthy bone marrow donors made up the cohort.

The specimen was PBMCs. This receptor was identified in a man aged 35 to 55 in good health and CMV-seronegative. V is TRBV5-5 and J is TRBJ1-3; the match to TRBD1 covers 7 bases. The DNA of the CDR3 is TGTGCCAGCAGCTTGGACAGGGGAGTGGGAAACACCATATATTTT. Amino acids: CASSLDRGVGNTIYF.